This T cell receptor (beta chain) was recorded in a study of cytomegalovirus exposure and HLA in healthy donors. Study-level findings and limits: Reportedly, fewer N-insertions than the roughly 600-donor mean appeared in an Asian-associated ancestry cluster in a later analysis.

Remarks on this clone: Its antigen is currently unknown.

V was trimmed by 1 base and J by 0 bases, leaving 9 bases between them. The germline V gene encodes CDR1 SGHTA and CDR2 FQGNSA. The CDR3 is 15 amino acids. This PCR relied on a set of 60 Vbeta primers and 13 Jbeta primers. Method: immunoSEQ multiplex PCR; TCRdb's copy keeps in-frame clones and lacks some. The repertoire holds approximately 53,000 clones, with 55% to 85% as singletons. Among the donors, all were healthy bone marrow donors. The genes are TRBV7-2 and TRBJ1-2, with D possibly being TRBD1 (5 bases). The clonotype comes from a woman between 45 and 60 years old in good health and CMV-seronegative. Sequencing was performed on PBMCs. DNA for the CDR3: TGTGCCAGCAGCTTAGGAAGACAGACTAACTATGGCTACACCTTC. It codes for CASSLGRQTNYGYTF.